This entry lists 30 T cell receptor beta chains sequenced from one sample in a study of blood T cell repertoires in COVID-19 (dated by TCRdb to about 2020). Receptors were amplified or captured by the immunoSEQ multiplex PCR assay. Imported from immuneACCESS, the table was reduced by TCRdb to in-frame sequences with V and J called. These copies leave out some clones; in studies compared against another copy, an unresolved V gene accounts for under half, and the cause of the remainder is not known. The sample yields some 5,000 clones; roughly 83% were counted once. Of the sample, roughly 13% is held by the ten largest clones. The source material was peripheral blood. The receptors derive from a human donor in a cohort sampled during active COVID-19.

The chain is built from TRBV6-6 and TRBJ1-6; tentatively, D is TRBD1 (5 bases). The germline V and J ends were trimmed by 7 bases and 14 bases, with 18 bases remaining between them. Per the germline V gene, CDR1 is MNHNY and CDR2 is SVGAGI (reference sequence). The CDR3 runs to 13 residues. The CDR3 DNA reads TGTGCCAGCACTAACATGGGGGGGGTGGCCCTCCACTTT. The encoded protein is CASTNMGGVALHF.

V and J are TRBV3-1 (or the pseudogene TRBV3-2) and TRBJ2-1, with TRBD1 identical over 10 bases. Germline trimming cut 4 bases from V and 4 bases from J; bases unmatched to any gene: 19. Germline values: CDR1 LGHDT, CDR2 YNNKEL (reference sequence). This CDR3 region has 20 residues. The CDR3 is CASSPGTGDATGLVYNEQFF. The CDR3 DNA is TGTGCCAGCAGCCCCGGGACAGGGGACGCTACGGGACTAGTTTACAATGAGCAGTTCTTC.

The chain couples TRBV29-1 to TRBJ2-5; D remains unclear. The CDR3 extends over 14 amino acids. Germline-derived CDR1 and CDR2 are SQVTM and ANQGSEA. The V and J ends lost 1 base and 5 bases respectively, with 14 bases between them. CDR3 sequence reads: CSVEGSWALETQYF. The DNA of the CDR3 is TGCAGCGTTGAAGGCAGTTGGGCTTTGGAGACCCAGTACTTC.

This sequence joins TRBV28 and TRBJ1-5; unclear D gene. The ends were cut back, 3 bases at V and 9 bases at J, with 15 bases in the middle. Per germline, CDR1 MDHEN and CDR2 SYDVKM. The CDR3 covers 14 residues. This CDR3 is CASSLRLTSAPQHF. The CDR3 nucleotides read TGTGCCAGCAGTTTGCGGCTTACATCTGCGCCCCAGCATTTT.

The V and J genes are TRBV7-2 and TRBJ2-1; 10 bases match TRBD2. V was clipped by 7 bases and J by 9 bases; unmatched bases: 12. The CDR3 consists of 15 residues. Germline V gives CDR1 SGHTA, CDR2 FQGNSA. The CDR3: CASTPQSGRALEQFF. The CDR3, as DNA: TGTGCCAGCACCCCCCAAAGCGGGAGGGCCCTTGAGCAGTTCTTC.

The rearrangement joins TRBV5-1 to TRBJ1-5, with TRBD1 identical over 10 bases. The trim removed 5 bases at V and 3 bases at J, leaving 5 bases unmatched. The germline CDR1 and CDR2 sequences are SGHRS and YFSETQ. The CDR3 consists of 15 residues. CDR3 sequence (DNA): TGCGCCAGCAGACTCGGGACAGGGGACAATCAGCCCCAGCATTTT. Its protein is CASRLGTGDNQPQHF. The full variable domain, completed using reference TRBV5-1 and TRBJ1-5, is KAGVTQTPRYLIKTRGQQVTLSCSPISGHRSVSWYQQTPGQGLQFLFEYFSETQRNKGNFPGRFSGRQFSNSRSEMNVSTLELGDSALYLCASRLGTGDNQPQHFGDGTRLSIL.

The rearrangement links TRBV19 to TRBJ1-4; 9 bases map to TRBD1. Per the germline V gene, CDR1 is LNHDA and CDR2 is SQIVND (reference sequence). This CDR3 comprises 15 residues. The V gene end was trimmed by 7 bases and the J gene end by 3 bases; junction bases not matched to a gene: 6. The CDR3 coding sequence is TGTGCCAGTACCACAGGGGGCTTAGCTAATGAAAAACTGTTTTTT. Protein product: CASTTGGLANEKLFF.

CDR3 sequence: CASSLGQGVRETQYF. CDR3 in DNA: TGCGCCAGCAGCTTGGGACAGGGAGTACGAGAGACCCAGTACTTC. The J gene is TRBJ2-5, the V gene TRBV5-1; 7 bases fit TRBD1. CDR1 is SGHRS and CDR2 is YFSETQ in the germline V gene. V shed 0 bases and J 4 bases; nucleotides not matched to a gene: 6. This CDR3 region has 15 residues.

This clone is large by share. The chain joins TRBV28 to TRBJ1-5, with a weak D call TRBD1 (6 bases). CDR1 and CDR2 (germline): MDHEN, SYDVKM. The CDR3 is 15 amino acids. Between the trimmed V and J ends, which lost 7 bases and 4 bases, there was a span of 17 bases. DNA for the CDR3: TGTGCCAGCACCCCGGGGGGACACTTGAATCAGCCCCAGCATTTT. Protein sequence: CASTPGGHLNQPQHF.

The chain employs TRBV7-3 and TRBJ2-3, with 8 positions matching TRBD1. Germline V gives CDR1 SGHTA, CDR2 FQGTGA. The V segment lost 1 base and the J segment 0 bases; nucleotides outside the gene matches: 9. The CDR3 spans 18 residues. CDR3 nucleotide sequence: TGTGCCAGCAGCTTAAGAGCCTCAGGGGGCACTAGCACAGATACGCAGTATTTT. It is translated as CASSLRASGGTSTDTQYF.

V is TRBV5-5 and J is TRBJ1-2; a possible D gene is TRBD1 (6 bases). Deletions cut 3 bases from V and 6 bases from J, with 15 bases between. The CDR3 runs to 14 residues. CDR1 is SGHKS, CDR2 YYEKEE, per germline (reference sequence). CDR3 bases: TGTGCCAGCAGCTCCGCAACAGGGAATCATGGCTACACCTTC. Translated, it gives CASSSATGNHGYTF.

This chain uses TRBV4-1 with TRBJ1-5; 8 bases line up with TRBD1. Trimming took 2 bases from V and 7 from J; bases not matched to a gene: 7. This CDR3 region has 15 residues. Germline CDR1 is MGHRA and CDR2 is YSYEKL. The CDR3 DNA sequence: TGCGCCAGCAGCCAACCGGGACAGGCCAGGCAGCCCCAGCATTTT. Translated: CASSQPGQARQPQHF.

The rearrangement joins TRBV28 to TRBJ1-4; TRBD1 might be the D (5 bases). V dropped 4 bases and J dropped 11 bases, with 20 bases sitting between them. The CDR3 loop spans 15 amino acids. The germline CDR1 and CDR2 sequences are MDHEN and SYDVKM. In DNA form, the CDR3 reads TGTGCCAGCAGTTATCAGGGAGGCCACCACGGGAAACTGTTTTTT. This codes for CASSYQGGHHGKLFF.

The chain recombines TRBV4-3 with TRBJ2-2; 8 bases are a match to TRBD2. Trimming took 3 bases from V and 3 from J; bases not matched to a gene: 3. Per germline, CDR1 LGHNA and CDR2 YSLEER. CDR3 length: 15 amino acids. CDR3 residues: CASSQREVDTGELFF. The CDR3 region has the DNA TGCGCCAGCAGCCAGCGGGAGGTGGACACCGGGGAGCTGTTTTTT.

The J gene is TRBJ2-2, the V gene TRBV7-7; perhaps TRBD2 as D (6 bases). The CDR3 is made up of 15 amino acids. The germline gives CDR1 SSHAT, CDR2 FNYEAQ (reference sequence). In DNA form, the CDR3 reads TGTGCTACGAACGGAGGGCTGGCGAACACCGGGGAGCTGTTTTTT. This translates into CATNGGLANTGELFF.

This clone was seen a handful of times. The V and J genes are TRBV11-2 and TRBJ2-5; 8 bases align to TRBD2. The germline gives CDR1 SGHAT, CDR2 FQNNGV. The J segment lost 6 bases and the V segment lost 0 bases, leaving 9 bases of the junction unmatched. CDR3 size: 16 residues. In DNA, the CDR3 is TGTGCCAGCAGCTTAGACCTAGCGGGCGGGCAAAAGACCCAGTACTTC. Translated: CASSLDLAGGQKTQYF.

The chain recombines TRBV6-4 with TRBJ2-2; D possibly corresponds to TRBD2 (6 bases). Trimming pared 6 bases from V and 4 bases from J, leaving 12 bases between. The CDR3 consists of 14 residues. CDR1 and CDR2 (germline): MRHNA, SNTAGT. In DNA, the CDR3 is TGTGCCAGCAGCAAAGGAGGGGCCACCGGGGAGCTGTTTTTT. It yields the protein CASSKGGATGELFF.

This chain joins TRBV15 and TRBJ1-1; possible D gene TRBD1, 6 bases. Germline CDR1 and CDR2: LNHNV and YYDKDF (reference sequence). This CDR3 has 13 residues. Trimming cost V 4 bases and J 5 bases, with 11 bases left between them. In DNA, the CDR3 is TGTGCCACCAGCACTCGGGGACAAACTGAAGCTTTCTTT. It yields the protein CATSTRGQTEAFF.

This clone came up a few times. V is TRBV7-9 and J is TRBJ2-7, with TRBD2 identical over 8 bases. Germline-derived CDR1 and CDR2 are SEHNR and FQNEAQ (reference sequence). V dropped 5 bases and J dropped 5; count of bases not matched to a gene: 14. The CDR3 is 16 residues long. CDR3 in amino acids: CASSPAGARDTHEQYF. DNA for the CDR3: TGTGCCAGCAGCCCAGCGGGGGCCAGGGATACCCACGAGCAGTACTTC.

V is TRBV19 and J is TRBJ2-1; D remains unclear. Trimming stripped 7 bases from V and 8 bases from J, with 15 bases between. The CDR3 sequence is 13 residues long. Looked up from germline, CDR1 is LNHDA and CDR2 is SQIVND (reference sequence). CDR3 in DNA: TGTGCCAGTACGGTTTCCCGTTTTGATGAGCAGTTCTTC. It yields the protein CASTVSRFDEQFF.

The V gene is TRBV19, the J gene TRBJ1-4; D not resolved. Germline lookup yields CDR1 LNHDA and CDR2 SQIVND (reference sequence). Trimming cost V 3 bases and J 4 bases, with 12 bases left between them. The CDR3 extends over 15 amino acids. The CDR3 DNA follows: TGTGCCAGTAGTATTGGAGGAGGAGGTAATGAAAAACTGTTTTTT. This translates into CASSIGGGGNEKLFF.

The chain joins TRBV19 to TRBJ2-1; 9 bases map to TRBD2. Losses at the gene ends were 3 bases for V and 7 bases for J; bases not matched to a gene: 13. Germline values: CDR1 LNHDA, CDR2 SQIVND (reference sequence). The CDR3 consists of 17 residues. The CDR3 region has the DNA TGTGCCAGTAGTATTCGGTTTGGCGGGAGGGAGGGGAATGAGCAGTTCTTC. Protein sequence: CASSIRFGGREGNEQFF.

V usage is TRBV5-4 and J usage is TRBJ1-1; D might be TRBD1 (6 bases). This CDR3 has 13 residues. Trimming left V 10 bases short and J 1 base short, with 14 bases between. Germline lookup yields CDR1 SGHNT and CDR2 YYREEE (reference sequence). The CDR3 DNA is TGTGCCCTGGGGGGGGCGCCGAACACTGAAGCTTTCTTT. This encodes CALGGAPNTEAFF.

A single count supports this clone. The chain employs TRBV5-5 and TRBJ2-7; D unresolved. CDR3 length: 14 amino acids. CDR1 is SGHKS and CDR2 is YYEKEE in the germline V gene (reference sequence). The V end was cut by 2 bases, the J end by 0 bases, with 9 bases between. CDR3 amino acids: CASSFLVSSYEQYF. The CDR3 DNA follows: TGTGCCAGCAGCTTTCTCGTGAGCTCCTACGAGCAGTACTTC.

This clone appeared once. The chain joins TRBV28 to TRBJ2-3, with 10 bases fitting TRBD2. CDR3 size: 17 residues. With 5 bases clipped from V and 0 bases from J, the junction kept 8 bases outside the gene matches. Per the germline V gene, CDR1 is MDHEN and CDR2 is SYDVKM. DNA for the CDR3: TGTGCCAGCAGTCTACGCGGACTAGCGGATAGCACAGATACGCAGTATTTT. This codes for CASSLRGLADSTDTQYF.

The CDR3, as DNA: TGTGCCAGCAGCCCGTATCGGGAGGCTGAGCAGTTCTTC. As protein: CASSPYREAEQFF. The genes are TRBV7-2 and TRBJ2-1; TRBD2 matches at 7 bases. The CDR3 runs 13 residues. Germline loops: CDR1 SGHTA, CDR2 FQGNSA. V lost 5 bases to trimming and J lost 9 bases; unmatched junction nucleotides: 7.

The CDR3 region is CAWIREFNEQFF. The DNA of the CDR3 is TGTGCCTGGATAAGGGAGTTTAATGAGCAGTTCTTC. The chain uses TRBV30 and TRBJ2-1, with a possible D match to TRBD2 (5 bases). CDR1 and CDR2 from the germline V gene are GTSNPN and SVGIG (reference sequence). The germline V and J ends were trimmed by 4 bases and 7 bases, with 11 bases remaining between them. The CDR3 loop spans 12 amino acids.

The chain has TRBV25-1 and TRBJ1-2; no reliable D call. Germline V gives CDR1 MGHDK, CDR2 SYGVNS. Trimming pared 5 bases from V and 1 base from J, leaving 11 bases between. The CDR3 runs 14 residues. The CDR3 nucleotides read TGTGCCAGCAGTCCCTGGGCGGGTAACTATGGCTACACCTTC. Residues: CASSPWAGNYGYTF.

CDR3 nucleotide sequence: TGCGCCAGCAGCCAGTCGGGACAGGGGAACGGCTACACCTTC. Translation gives CASSQSGQGNGYTF. The V gene is TRBV4-1, the J gene TRBJ1-2; 10 positions agree with TRBD1. The germline CDR1 and CDR2 sequences are MGHRA and YSYEKL. CDR3 length equals 14 residues. Unmatched junction bases numbered 6, after V lost 3 bases and J lost 8 bases.

The V gene is TRBV7-3, the J gene TRBJ2-1; maybe TRBD2 (5 bases). With 5 bases removed from V and 9 bases from J, the gap between germline ends came to 11 bases. Per the germline V gene, CDR1 is SGHTA and CDR2 is FQGTGA. This CDR3 is 12 amino acids long. This CDR3 reads CASSPGWGEQFF. The CDR3 coding sequence is TGTGCCAGCAGCCCGGGGTGGGGTGAGCAGTTCTTC.